These 2 T cell receptor beta chains share one sample of origin, sequenced in a study of PD-1 blockade in classical Hodgkin lymphoma. Each patient relapsed following autologous stem cell transplantation, and prior brentuximab vedotin exposure differed. Profiling relied on immunoSEQ multiplex PCR, and the TCRdb table lists in-frame clones only, not all of them. This table holds about 110,000 clones, nearly 90% found once. Sequenced material: peripheral blood mononuclear cells (PBMCs), taken before the second cycle of nivolumab. All receptors come from a human donor with classical Hodgkin lymphoma.

This sequence joins TRBV5-1 and TRBJ2-5, with 10 nucleotides matching TRBD2. This CDR3 contains 21 residues. The V segment lost 0 bases and the J segment 5 bases; nucleotides outside the gene matches: 22. Germline loops: CDR1 SGHRS, CDR2 YFSETQ. The CDR3 DNA reads as TGCGCCAGCAGCTTGGCCCTCCTCGCGTGGAGCAAGCGGGAGGGGGGTGAGACCCAGTACTTC. The encoded protein is CASSLALLAWSKREGGETQYF.

V gene TRBV5-1 combines with J gene TRBJ2-7, with 9 bases aligning to TRBD1. Germline V lookup: CDR1 SGHRS, CDR2 YFSETQ. With 2 bases clipped from V and 4 bases from J, the junction kept 4 bases outside the gene matches. This CDR3 spans 14 amino acids. Here the CDR3 DNA reads TGCGCCAGCAGCTTTTATGGGACAGGGTACGAGCAGTACTTC. Protein: CASSFYGTGYEQYF.